The clone carrying this T cell receptor beta chain was observed once. Its specificity is unknown. The CDR3 totals 14 residues. From germline, CDR1 is MNHEY and CDR2 SVGAGI. This PCR relied on a set of 60 Vbeta primers and 13 Jbeta primers. Sequencing was performed with immunoSEQ multiplex PCR; in TCRdb, only in-frame clones are kept and a portion is missing. The sample lists approximately 160,000 clones, 68% occurring once. The record originates from a study of cytomegalovirus exposure and HLA in healthy donors. General study findings and limits: Productive rates of about 87% or about 30% were seen for most TCR beta V segments in an earlier analysis. The study recorded 164 TCR beta chains that were cytomegalovirus-associated. Reportedly, a later analysis found an Asian-associated ancestry cluster had fewer N-insertions than the approximately 670-donor mean.

The receptor was derived from a woman aged 40 to 55 in good health and CMV-seropositive. Sequenced: PBMCs. This chain connects TRBV6-5 to TRBJ2-5, with a weak D call TRBD1 (6 bases). The assigned J gene may be wrong: the sequence end matches TRBJ2-7 better. This CDR3 is CASRKTGDPYEQYF. The CDR3 bases are TGTGCCAGCAGGAAGACAGGTGATCCCTACGAGCAGTACTTC.